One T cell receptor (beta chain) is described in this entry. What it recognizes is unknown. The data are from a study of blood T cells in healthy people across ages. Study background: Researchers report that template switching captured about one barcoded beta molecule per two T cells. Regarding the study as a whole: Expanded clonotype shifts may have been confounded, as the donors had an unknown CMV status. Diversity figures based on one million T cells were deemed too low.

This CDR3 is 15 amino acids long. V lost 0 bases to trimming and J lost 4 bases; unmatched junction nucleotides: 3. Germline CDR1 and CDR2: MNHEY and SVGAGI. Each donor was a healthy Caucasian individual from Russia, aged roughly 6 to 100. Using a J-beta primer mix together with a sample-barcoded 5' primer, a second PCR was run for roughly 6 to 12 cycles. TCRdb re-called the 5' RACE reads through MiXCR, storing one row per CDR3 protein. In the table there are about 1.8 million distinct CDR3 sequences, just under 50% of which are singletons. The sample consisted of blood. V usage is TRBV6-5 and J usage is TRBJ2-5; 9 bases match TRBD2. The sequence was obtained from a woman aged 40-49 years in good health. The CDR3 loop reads CASSYSAGGRETQYF. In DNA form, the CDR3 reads TGTGCCAGCAGTTACTCGGCGGGGGGGCGAGAGACCCAGTACTTC.